This record looks at one T cell receptor (beta chain) sequence and its context. Its antigen remains unknown. Sequenced by immunoSEQ multiplex PCR; TCRdb stores in-frame clones only, minus some. Altogether some 140,000 clones are present, about 86% being singletons, with the ten largest covering roughly 3%. This sample is part of a study of cytomegalovirus exposure and HLA in healthy donors. Turning to the study itself: The same platform used for the approximately 670 first-cohort repertoires was also used for the 120 or so validation repertoires, as a later analysis reported.

Among the 120 subjects of the validation cohort, separate from the approximately 670-subject first cohort, were the donors. CDR3 size: 15 residues. The germline V gene has CDR1 MNHNS and CDR2 SASEGT. Trimming pared 3 bases from V and 0 bases from J, leaving 6 bases between. The study, taken as a whole, reports: Among TCR beta chains, those listed as cytomegalovirus-associated numbered over 150. Despite most TCR sequences being rare, some public TCRs occurred in many donors.

The sample consisted of PBMCs. This chain uses TRBV6-1 with TRBJ2-6; D unclear. The receptor's source is a young man in good health and CMV-seronegative. In DNA, the CDR3 is TGTGCCAGCAGTGAGGAGTCCTCTGGGGCCAACGTCCTGACTTTC. Residues: CASSEESSGANVLTF.